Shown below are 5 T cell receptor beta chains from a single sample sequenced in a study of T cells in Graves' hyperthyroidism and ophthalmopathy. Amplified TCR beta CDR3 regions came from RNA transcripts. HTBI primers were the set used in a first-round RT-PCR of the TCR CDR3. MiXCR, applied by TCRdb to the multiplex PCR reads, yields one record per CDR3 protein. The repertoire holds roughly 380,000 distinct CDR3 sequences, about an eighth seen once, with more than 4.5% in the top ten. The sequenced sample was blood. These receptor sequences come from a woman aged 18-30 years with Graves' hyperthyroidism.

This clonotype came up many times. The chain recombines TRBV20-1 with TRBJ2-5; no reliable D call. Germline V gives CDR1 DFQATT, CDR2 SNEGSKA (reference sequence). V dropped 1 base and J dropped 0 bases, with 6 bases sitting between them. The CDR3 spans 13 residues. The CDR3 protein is CSARGKYQETQYF. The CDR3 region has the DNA TGCAGTGCTAGAGGCAAGTACCAAGAGACCCAGTACTTC.

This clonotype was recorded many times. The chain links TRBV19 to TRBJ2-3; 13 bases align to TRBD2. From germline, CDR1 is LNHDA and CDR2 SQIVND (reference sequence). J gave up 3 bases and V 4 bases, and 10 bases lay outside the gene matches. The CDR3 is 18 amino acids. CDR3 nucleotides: TGTGCCAGTAGTAACCGCCTGGGACTAGCGGGACTAACAGATACGCAGTATTTT. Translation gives CASSNRLGLAGLTDTQYF.

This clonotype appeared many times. This CDR3 reads CASSDVRFEQYF. CDR3 bases: TGTGCCAGCAGTGACGTTAGGTTCGAGCAGTACTTC. The J gene is TRBJ2-7, the V gene TRBV25-1; D is ambiguous. The CDR3 totals 12 residues. V shed 3 bases and J shed 6 bases, with 9 bases lying between them. Germline CDR1 reads MGHDK; CDR2 reads SYGVNS.

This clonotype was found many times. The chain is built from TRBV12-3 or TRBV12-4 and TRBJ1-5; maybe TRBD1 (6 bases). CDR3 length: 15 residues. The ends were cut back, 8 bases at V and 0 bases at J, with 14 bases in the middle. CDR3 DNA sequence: TGTGCCAGCCAACCGGGACACGATAGCAATCAGCCCCAGCATTTT. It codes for CASQPGHDSNQPQHF.

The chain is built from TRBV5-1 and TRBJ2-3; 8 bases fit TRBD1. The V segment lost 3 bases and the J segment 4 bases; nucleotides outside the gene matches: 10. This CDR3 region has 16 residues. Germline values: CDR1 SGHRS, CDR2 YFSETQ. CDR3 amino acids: CASSSGQGASADTQYF. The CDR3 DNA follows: TGCGCCAGCAGCTCCGGACAGGGTGCCAGCGCAGATACGCAGTATTTT.